The clone carrying this T cell receptor (beta chain) appeared a few times. Germline-derived CDR1 and CDR2 are LNHDA and SQIVND (reference sequence). There are 16 residues in the CDR3. The V gene lost 6 bases and the J gene lost 0 bases, with 15 bases spanning the gap. It was with 60 Vbeta and 13 Jbeta primers that the PCR ran. Profiling relied on immunoSEQ multiplex PCR, and the TCRdb table lists in-frame clones only, not all of them. The profile shows about 200,000 clones, approximately 78% of them singletons. This entry belongs to a study of cytomegalovirus exposure and HLA in healthy donors. The receptor comes from a woman aged 35 to 49 in good health and CMV-seronegative. The rearrangement links TRBV19 to TRBJ2-4, with D maybe TRBD1 (6 bases). Sample: PBMCs. CDR3: CASRGQGTGAKNIQYF. DNA of the CDR3: TGTGCCAGTAGAGGTCAGGGGACGGGAGCCAAAAACATTCAGTACTTC.